The next 10 T cell receptor beta chains were all read from a single sample in a study of response to subunit inactivated influenza vaccine. MiXCR, run by TCRdb on the RT-PCR reads, gives a single entry per CDR3 protein. The table has under 550,000 distinct CDR3 sequences, about 7.2% seen once. This specimen consisted of PBMCs from blood, obtained roughly 24 months after vaccination. The source is a man aged 50-75 years who received an inactivated influenza vaccine.

There are many counts of this clonotype. The genes are TRBV2 and TRBJ1-4, with unresolved D. V was shortened by 0 bases and J by 14 bases, with 10 bases between the two germline ends. Germline V gene data show CDR1 as SNHLY and CDR2 as FYNNEI. This CDR3 is 12 amino acids long. In DNA, the CDR3 is TGTGCCAGCAGTGAAGCCGGGGTTGAGCTGTTTTTT. Translated: CASSEAGVELFF.

This clonotype was seen ten or more times. This chain joins TRBV29-1 and TRBJ2-2; D is tentatively TRBD1 or TRBD2 (7 bases each). This CDR3 region has 14 residues. The germline V gene encodes CDR1 SQVTM and CDR2 ANQGSEA. V was cut by 7 bases and J by 5 bases, with 17 bases left in between. The CDR3 DNA follows: TGCAGCGCCAACCCAGGGGGAGGGACCGGGGAGCTGTTTTTT. Residues: CSANPGGGTGELFF.

As regards this clonotype: It is likely a read error, because the conserved phenylalanine at the end of the CDR3 is missing. The chain recombines TRBV6-1 with TRBJ2-3, with 12 positions matching TRBD2. Germline CDR1 is MNHNS and CDR2 is SASEGT. V lost 6 bases, J lost 0 bases, and 7 bases stayed unmatched. This CDR3 has 17 amino acids. Here the CDR3 DNA reads TGTGCCAGCAGGGGGACTAGCGGGTACTCTAGCACAGATACGCAGTATTCT. This translates into CASRGTSGYSSTDTQYS.

CDR3 loop: CASSKEGGRVNEQFF. The CDR3 region has the DNA TGCGCCAGCAGTAAAGAAGGCGGGAGGGTCAATGAGCAGTTCTTC. The chain carries TRBV5-1 and TRBJ2-1, with 9 bases that match TRBD2. This CDR3 region has 15 residues. The germline V gene has CDR1 SGHRS and CDR2 YFSETQ. The V and J ends lost 5 bases and 6 bases, in that order; junction bases with no gene match: 9.

In its sample, this clonotype was seen many times. V usage is TRBV29-1 and J usage is TRBJ1-1, with TRBD1 as a possible D gene (5 bases). V was shortened by 6 bases and J by 1 base, with 12 bases between the two germline ends. The CDR3 has 13 residues. Germline assignment: CDR1 SQVTM and CDR2 ANQGSEA. CDR3 in amino acids: CSVGGGGNTEAFF. CDR3 nucleotides: TGCAGCGTGGGGGGTGGCGGGAACACTGAAGCTTTCTTT.

This clonotype was recorded a few times. The CDR3 region has the DNA TGTGCCAGCAGCCTGAGGGGGGAGTACGAGCAGTACTTC. It is translated as CASSLRGEYEQYF. The chain employs TRBV6-6 and TRBJ2-7, with D possibly called TRBD1 or TRBD2 (6 bases each). V lost 6 bases and J lost 4, with 13 bases in between. CDR1 is MNHNY, CDR2 SVGAGI, per germline (reference sequence). The CDR3 covers 13 residues.

This clonotype appeared a few times. This rearrangement joins TRBV20-1 to TRBJ1-5; 11 bases line up with TRBD1. The V segment lost 6 bases and the J segment 9 bases; nucleotides outside the gene matches: 10. Germline V CDR1 and CDR2: DFQATT, SNEGSKA (reference sequence). The CDR3 contains 14 residues. The DNA of the CDR3 is TGCAGTGCAATGTCCGGGACAGGGGGGGGGCCCCAGCATTTT. Protein product: CSAMSGTGGGPQHF.

The gene calls are TRBV7-9 and TRBJ1-4; D remains unclear. Germline V gene data show CDR1 as SEHNR and CDR2 as FQNEAQ (reference sequence). CDR3 length: 16 residues. Between the trimmed V and J ends, which lost 2 bases and 5 bases, there was a span of 15 bases. CDR3 DNA sequence: TGTGCCAGCAGCTTAAGCCTAGGCCGTCAAAATGAAAAACTGTTTTTT. Residues: CASSLSLGRQNEKLFF.

This clonotype came up a few times. The CDR3 DNA reads TGTGCCAGCAGCCCCGGGACTAGCGGGGGGGTCCAAGAGACCCAGTACTTC. Translated, it gives CASSPGTSGGVQETQYF. This chain joins TRBV11-2 and TRBJ2-5; 16 bases map to TRBD2. This CDR3 has 17 residues. V shed 5 bases and J 1 base; nucleotides not matched to a gene: 4. Germline CDR1 and CDR2: SGHAT and FQNNGV.

This clonotype appeared many times. This chain uses TRBV20-1 with TRBJ2-7; TRBD1 matches at 7 bases. Trimming took 3 bases from V and 5 from J; bases not matched to a gene: 4. The CDR3 extends over 12 amino acids. Looked up from germline, CDR1 is DFQATT and CDR2 is SNEGSKA (reference sequence). The CDR3 DNA reads as TGCAGTGCTAGCCGACAGGGCCACGAGCAGTACTTC. This gives the protein CSASRQGHEQYF.